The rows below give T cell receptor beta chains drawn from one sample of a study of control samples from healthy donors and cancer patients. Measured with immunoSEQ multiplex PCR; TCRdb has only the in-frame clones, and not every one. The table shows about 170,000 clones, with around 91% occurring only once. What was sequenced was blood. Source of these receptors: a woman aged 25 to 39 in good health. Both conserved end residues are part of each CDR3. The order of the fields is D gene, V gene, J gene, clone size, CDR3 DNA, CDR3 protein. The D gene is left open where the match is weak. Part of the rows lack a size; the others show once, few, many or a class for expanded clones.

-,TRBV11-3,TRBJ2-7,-,TGTGCCAGCAGCACCGGACAGCCCCCCTACGAGCAGTACTTC,CASSTGQPPYEQYF
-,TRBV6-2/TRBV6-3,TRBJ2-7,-,TGTGCCAGCAGTTACTCGGCCTGGCGTCCCTACGAGCAGTACTTC,CASSYSAWRPYEQYF
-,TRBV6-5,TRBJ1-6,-,TGTGCCAGCAGTCTTCAGTATAATTCACCCCTCCACTTT,CASSLQYNSPLHF
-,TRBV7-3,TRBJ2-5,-,TGTGCCAGCAGCTTGGTGCAGGGAGAGACCCAGTACTTC,CASSLVQGETQYF
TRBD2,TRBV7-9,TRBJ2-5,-,TGTGCCAGCAGCTGGCTAGCGGGAGCAGAGACCCAGTACTTC,CASSWLAGAETQYF
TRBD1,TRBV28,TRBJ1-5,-,TGTGCCAGCAGTTTTAGCAGGGGGCGAGGTCAGCCCCAGCATTTT,CASSFSRGRGQPQHF
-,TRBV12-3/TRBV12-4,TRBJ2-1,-,TGTGCCAGCAGAACTAGTTACAATGAGCAGTTCTTC,CASRTSYNEQFF
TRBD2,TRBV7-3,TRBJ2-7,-,TGTGCCAGCAGCTTATCGGGAGGGGCCTCCTACGAGCAGTACTTC,CASSLSGGASYEQYF
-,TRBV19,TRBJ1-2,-,TGTGCCAGTAGTATTACCGCCGGCAACTATGGCTACACCTTC,CASSITAGNYGYTF
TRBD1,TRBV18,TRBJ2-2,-,TGTGCCAGCTCACCAGGACAGGGCACCGGGGAGCTGTTTTTT,CASSPGQGTGELFF
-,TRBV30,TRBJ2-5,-,TGTGCCTGGAGTGGAGAAGAGACCCAGTACTTC,CAWSGEETQYF
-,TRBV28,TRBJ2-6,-,TGTGCCAGCAGTGTCACAGCGTCTGGGGCCAACGTCCTGACTTTC,CASSVTASGANVLTF
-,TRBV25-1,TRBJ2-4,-,TGTGCCAGCAGTGAATCTGGGACAGCCAAAAACATTCAGTACTTC,CASSESGTAKNIQYF
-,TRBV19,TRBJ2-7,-,TGTGCCAGTAGTTCGACAGGAGGCTACGAGCAGTACTTC,CASSSTGGYEQYF
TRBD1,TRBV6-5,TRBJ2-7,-,TGTGCCAGCAGGACAGGGTTCTACGAGCAGTACTTC,CASRTGFYEQYF
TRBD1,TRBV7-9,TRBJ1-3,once,TGTGCCAGCAGCGGGACAGGGGAAGGAAACACCATATATTTT,CASSGTGEGNTIYF
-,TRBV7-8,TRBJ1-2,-,TGTGCCAGCAGCTTAGGGGTTGGAGGCTACACCTTC,CASSLGVGGYTF
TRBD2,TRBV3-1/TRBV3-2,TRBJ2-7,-,TGTGCCAGCAGCCAGGCTACTAGCGGCTACGAGCAGTACTTC,CASSQATSGYEQYF
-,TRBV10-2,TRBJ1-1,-,TGCGCCAGCAGGGACCGACAGTTGGGTGAAGCTTTCTTT,CASRDRQLGEAFF
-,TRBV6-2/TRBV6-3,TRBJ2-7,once,TGTGCCAGCAGTTACGGGGGCCTCTACGAGCAGTACTTC,CASSYGGLYEQYF
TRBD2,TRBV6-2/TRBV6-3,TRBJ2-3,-,TGTGCCAGCAGCGGGACTAGTAGGACAGATACGCAGTATTTT,CASSGTSRTDTQYF
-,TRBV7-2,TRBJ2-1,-,TGTGCCAGCAGCTTAACAGGGCTAGCTTTCAATGAGCAGTTCTTC,CASSLTGLAFNEQFF
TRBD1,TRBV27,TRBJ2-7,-,TGTGCCAGCAGTTTCAAACCGGGACAGACCTACGAGCAGTACTTC,CASSFKPGQTYEQYF
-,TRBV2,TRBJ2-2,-,TGTGCCAGCAGTGAGGGTGGCACCGGGGAGCTGTTTTTT,CASSEGGTGELFF
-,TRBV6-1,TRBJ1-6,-,TGTGCCAGCAGTGACCGGGACGGCAATTCACCCCTCCACTTT,CASSDRDGNSPLHF
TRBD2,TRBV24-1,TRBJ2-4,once,TGTGCCACCAGTTCTCCGGGGGGCATTCAGTACTTC,CATSSPGGIQYF
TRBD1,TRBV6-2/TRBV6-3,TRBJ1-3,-,TGTGCCAGCAGTTACTCGACAGGGGCTGGAAACACCATATATTTT,CASSYSTGAGNTIYF
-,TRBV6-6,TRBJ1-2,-,TGTGCCAGCAGAACGGCCTATGGCTACACCTTC,CASRTAYGYTF
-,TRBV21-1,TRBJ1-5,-,TGTGCCAGCAGCAAAGCTTCAGGGTATAGCAATCAGCCCCAGCATTTT,CASSKASGYSNQPQHF
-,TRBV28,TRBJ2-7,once,TGTGCCAGCAGTATTTCCTACGAGCAGTACTTC,CASSISYEQYF
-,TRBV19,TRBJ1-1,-,TGTGCCAGTAGTATAGGAGGGCAGAACACTGAAGCTTTCTTT,CASSIGGQNTEAFF
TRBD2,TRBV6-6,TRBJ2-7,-,TGTGCCAGCAGTCCTACTAGCGGGAGGGCCTACGAGCAGTACTTC,CASSPTSGRAYEQYF